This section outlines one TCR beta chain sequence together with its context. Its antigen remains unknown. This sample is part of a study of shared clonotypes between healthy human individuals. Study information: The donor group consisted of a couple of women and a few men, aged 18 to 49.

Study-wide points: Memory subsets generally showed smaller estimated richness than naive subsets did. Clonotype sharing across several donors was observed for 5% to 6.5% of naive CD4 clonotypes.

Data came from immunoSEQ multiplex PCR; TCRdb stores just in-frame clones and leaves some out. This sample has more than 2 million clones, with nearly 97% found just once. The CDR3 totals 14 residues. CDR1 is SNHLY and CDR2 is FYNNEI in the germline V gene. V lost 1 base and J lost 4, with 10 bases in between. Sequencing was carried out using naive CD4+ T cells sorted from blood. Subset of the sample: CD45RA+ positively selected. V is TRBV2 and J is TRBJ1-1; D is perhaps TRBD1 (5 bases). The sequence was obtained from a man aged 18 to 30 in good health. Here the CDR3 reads CASSEEQEGTEAFF. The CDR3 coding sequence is TGTGCCAGCAGTGAAGAACAGGAGGGCACTGAAGCTTTCTTT.